A single sample gave rise to the 25 T cell receptor beta chains below, sequenced in a study of shared clonotypes between healthy human individuals. Data came from immunoSEQ multiplex PCR; TCRdb stores just in-frame clones and leaves some out. The sample has over 1.4 million clones, around 97% seen once. Sequenced material: naive CD4+ T cells sorted from blood. The subset was: CD45RA+ positively selected. The source of these receptors is a man younger than 45 in good health.

This clone is a singleton in its sample. The chain joins TRBV28 to TRBJ1-4; 8 bases agree with TRBD1. Germline V CDR1 and CDR2: MDHEN, SYDVKM. Trimming at V came to 10 bases and at J to 10 bases, leaving 11 bases not matched to a gene. CDR3 length: 13 amino acids. CDR3 bases: TGTGCCACCCAACAAGAGGGGACAGGAAAACTGTTTTTT. Residues: CATQQEGTGKLFF.

The gene calls are TRBV21-1 and TRBJ2-3; TRBD2 is taken as the D call from the table, unchecked against the DNA. TRBV21-1 is annotated as a pseudogene. CDR3 length equals 18 residues. CDR3 sequence (DNA): TGTGCCAGCAGCTCAAACGCACTAAGCGGGAGGATGTCAGATACGCAGTATTTT. It is translated as CASSSNALSGRMSDTQYF.

The rearrangement uses TRBV18 and TRBJ2-5, with D tentatively TRBD1 (6 bases). The CDR3 is 14 amino acids. The V gene lost 3 bases and the J gene lost 4 bases, with 12 bases spanning the gap. Germline assignment: CDR1 KGHSH and CDR2 LQKENI. This chain's CDR3 is CASSPTQGPETQYF. The DNA for the CDR3 is TGTGCCAGCTCACCTACACAGGGCCCAGAGACCCAGTACTTC.

CDR3 bases: TGTGCCAGCACTCCCCGAACAGGAAGTGACACTGAAGCTTTCTTT. Its protein is CASTPRTGSDTEAFF. This chain uses TRBV25-1 with TRBJ1-1; D is perhaps TRBD1 (5 bases). This CDR3 is built from 15 residues. CDR1 and CDR2 from the germline V gene are MGHDK and SYGVNS. The V end was cut by 7 bases, the J end by 3 bases, with 18 bases between.

The J gene is TRBJ2-7, the V gene TRBV10-1; TRBD1 is a possible D gene (6 bases). The CDR3 is 14 amino acids. V lost 4 bases and J lost 2, with 12 bases in between. CDR1 WNHNN and CDR2 SYGVQD come from the germline V gene (reference sequence). The CDR3: CASSVSGTPYEQYF. The CDR3 DNA reads as TGCGCCAGCAGTGTATCCGGGACACCCTACGAGCAGTACTTC.

This sequence joins TRBV29-1 and TRBJ1-2; D might be TRBD1 (5 bases). The CDR3 sequence is 15 residues long. The V and J ends lost 0 bases and 4 bases respectively, with 15 bases between them. Germline CDR1 reads SQVTM; CDR2 reads ANQGSEA. This CDR3 reads CSVEDLGGKSYGYTF. The CDR3 region has the DNA TGCAGCGTTGAAGACCTTGGGGGGAAGTCCTATGGCTACACCTTC.

A single count supports this clone. The CDR3 loop reads CASSRDSSNYGYTF. CDR3 nucleotide sequence: TGTGCCAGCAGCCGGGACAGCTCCAACTATGGCTACACCTTC. The chain links TRBV5-5 to TRBJ1-2, with TRBD1 matching 7 bases. Germline lookup yields CDR1 SGHKS and CDR2 YYEKEE (reference sequence). The CDR3 covers 14 residues. The junction had 5 bases not matched to a gene; V was cut back by 4 bases and J by 2 bases.

V gene TRBV28 combines with J gene TRBJ1-1, with a weak D call TRBD1 (5 bases). This CDR3 contains 16 residues. The V gene lost 7 bases and the J gene lost 0 bases, with 18 bases spanning the gap. Per the germline V gene, CDR1 is MDHEN and CDR2 is SYDVKM. CDR3 region: CASTLRWGIMNTEAFF. The CDR3 DNA is TGTGCCAGCACCCTAAGGTGGGGGATTATGAACACTGAAGCTTTCTTT.

The chain couples TRBV5-1 to TRBJ2-7; 10 positions match TRBD1. Germline CDR1 and CDR2: SGHRS and YFSETQ. The CDR3 is 15 residues long. Trimming at V came to 4 bases and at J to 2 bases, leaving 6 bases not matched to a gene. The CDR3 reads CASSLGQGLAYEQYF. The CDR3 coding sequence is TGCGCCAGCAGCCTGGGACAGGGGTTAGCCTACGAGCAGTACTTC.

The chain employs TRBV2 and TRBJ1-2; 7 bases match TRBD1. V trimming: 8 bases; J trimming: 3 bases; junction bases outside the gene matches: 6. This CDR3 spans 13 amino acids. Germline V lookup: CDR1 SNHLY, CDR2 FYNNEI. CDR3 in DNA: TGTGCCAGCGGGACAGTGATATACTATGGCTACACCTTC. Translation gives CASGTVIYYGYTF.

The chain links TRBV28 to TRBJ2-1, with 11 nucleotides matching TRBD2. This CDR3 spans 17 amino acids. Trimming at V came to 3 bases and at J to 8 bases, leaving 12 bases not matched to a gene. Germline values: CDR1 MDHEN, CDR2 SYDVKM. CDR3 sequence: CASSFITSSGRSYEQFF. The DNA of the CDR3 is TGTGCCAGCAGTTTCATCACTTCTAGCGGGAGGAGTTATGAGCAGTTCTTC.

This sequence joins TRBV20-1 and TRBJ2-3; D not certain. V shed 6 bases and J shed 3 bases, with 7 bases lying between them. Germline V gives CDR1 DFQATT, CDR2 SNEGSKA (reference sequence). This CDR3 is built from 11 residues. CDR3 protein: CSAKITDTQYF. As DNA, the CDR3 is TGCAGTGCCAAAATTACAGATACGCAGTATTTT.

The chain links TRBV19 to TRBJ1-3; 12 bases align to TRBD1. V gave up 4 bases and J gave up 0 bases; unmatched junction bases: 4. Germline-derived CDR1 and CDR2 are LNHDA and SQIVND (reference sequence). The CDR3 extends over 17 amino acids. The DNA for the CDR3 is TGTGCCAGTAGTAGGGGACAGGGGGCCAGCTCTGGAAACACCATATATTTT. Its translation: CASSRGQGASSGNTIYF.

This clone occurred a few times. CDR3 nucleotide sequence: TGCGCCAGCAGCTCGGGGGCCTATGGCTACACCTTC. Amino acids: CASSSGAYGYTF. This chain connects TRBV10-1 to TRBJ1-2; D might be TRBD1 (6 bases). Germline V gene sequence: CDR1 WNHNN, CDR2 SYGVQD (reference sequence). V shed 6 bases and J shed 4 bases, with 9 bases lying between them. This CDR3 is 12 amino acids long.

This rearrangement joins TRBV7-8 to TRBJ2-7, with 8 bases identical to TRBD1. This CDR3 is 18 amino acids long. CDR1 is SGHVS, CDR2 FQNEAQ, per germline. The V and J ends lost 6 bases and 3 bases, in that order; junction bases with no gene match: 19. The CDR3 nucleotides are TGTGCCAGCAGTTTGGAATGGGACAGGAGATTCCAGGGCTACGAGCAGTACTTC. Translated, it gives CASSLEWDRRFQGYEQYF.

The chain joins TRBV6-6 to TRBJ2-1; D is unclear. V was pared by 3 bases and J by 10 bases, with 7 bases between. This CDR3 is built from 11 residues. The V gene's germline CDR1 is MNHNY and CDR2 SVGAGI (reference sequence). CDR3 bases: TGTGCCAGCAGTTATACCGTAGAGCAGTTCTTC. It yields the protein CASSYTVEQFF.

In this sample, this clone turned up once. The chain is built from TRBV4-2 and TRBJ2-7; TRBD2 matches at 9 bases. V lost 4 bases to trimming and J lost 2 bases; unmatched junction nucleotides: 9. There are 16 residues in the CDR3. CDR1 and CDR2 (germline): LGHNA, YNFKEQ. The CDR3 spells CASSRSVAGAAYEQYF. CDR3 coding DNA: TGTGCCAGCAGCCGTTCCGTAGCGGGAGCCGCCTACGAGCAGTACTTC.

The chain couples TRBV7-9 to TRBJ2-1; maybe TRBD2 (5 bases). The CDR3 runs 16 residues. In germline, CDR1 is SEHNR, CDR2 FQNEAQ (reference sequence). V was clipped by 5 bases and J by 3 bases, with 17 bases between them. CDR3 coding DNA: TGTGCCAGCAGCCAGCCACTAGGCCCGGGCTACAATGAGCAGTTCTTC. It yields the protein CASSQPLGPGYNEQFF. The full variable domain, its missing parts supplied by reference TRBV7-9 and TRBJ2-1, is DTGVSQNPRHKITKRGQNVTFRCDPISEHNRLYWYRQTLGQGPEFLTYFQNEAQLEKSRLLSDRFSAERPKGSFSTLEIQRTEQGDSAMYLCASSQPLGPGYNEQFFGPGTRLTVL.

The chain has TRBV11-1 and TRBJ1-1; D is uncertain. The CDR3 sequence is 13 residues long. Germline assignment: CDR1 SGHAT and CDR2 FQDESV (reference sequence). Trimming shortened V by 2 bases and J by 1 base, and 5 bases separated the two germline ends. The CDR3 DNA follows: TGTGCCAGCAGCTTAAGCGCGAACACTGAAGCTTTCTTT. Its protein product is CASSLSANTEAFF. Together with reference TRBV11-1 and TRBJ1-1, the CDR3 gives the full variable domain: EAEVAQSPRYKITEKSQAVAFWCDPISGHATLYWYRQILGQGPELLVQFQDESVVDDSQLPKDRFSAERLKGVDSTLKIQPAELGDSAMYLCASSLSANTEAFFGQGTRLTVV.

The gene calls are TRBV11-2 and TRBJ2-5; unclear D gene. The CDR3 is 15 amino acids. Trimming removed 5 bases at V and 5 bases at J, with 18 bases between. From germline, CDR1 is SGHAT and CDR2 FQNNGV. Here the CDR3 reads CASSPLGEASETQYF. In DNA, the CDR3 is TGTGCCAGCAGCCCACTTGGCGAGGCGAGCGAGACCCAGTACTTC.

This clone was picked up one time. Other DNA sequences within the sample encode an identical CDR3. The V call is TRBV20-1, the J call TRBJ2-7; D is undetermined. V gave up 3 bases and J gave up 3 bases, with 6 bases separating them. The CDR3 sequence is 11 residues long. CDR1 is DFQATT and CDR2 is SNEGSKA in the germline V gene (reference sequence). The CDR3 protein is CSARGNYEQYF. Written as DNA, the CDR3 is TGCAGTGCTAGGGGGAACTACGAGCAGTACTTC.

The rearrangement uses TRBV10-2 and TRBJ2-2; 12 bases fit TRBD2. V shed 4 bases, J shed 8 bases, and the junction held 8 bases outside the gene matches. CDR1 is WSHSY and CDR2 is SAAADI in the germline V gene. The CDR3 has 16 amino acids. This CDR3 reads CASSALGGLAGGELFF. CDR3 nucleotide sequence: TGCGCCAGCAGTGCTCTGGGAGGACTAGCGGGGGGGGAGCTGTTTTTT.

This chain uses TRBV18 with TRBJ2-7; D possibly matches TRBD1 or TRBD2 (5 bases each). Germline CDR1 reads KGHSH; CDR2 reads LQKENI. V shed 3 bases and J shed 3 bases, with 12 bases lying between them. The CDR3 totals 14 residues. The DNA for the CDR3 is TGTGCCAGCTCACCGCCCGGGACGGACTACGAGCAGTACTTC. This sequence encodes CASSPPGTDYEQYF.

The chain recombines TRBV9 with TRBJ2-1; 12 bases map to TRBD2. Germline V CDR1 and CDR2: SGDLS, YYNGEE. The junction had 7 bases not matched to a gene; V was cut back by 3 bases and J by 12 bases. The CDR3 length is 14 residues. CDR3 in amino acids: CASSGTSGKRGQFF. The CDR3 region has the DNA TGTGCCAGCAGCGGGACTAGCGGGAAGAGGGGGCAGTTCTTC.

The chain uses TRBV5-4 and TRBJ2-7; 9 bases fit TRBD1. The germline CDR1 and CDR2 sequences are SGHNT and YYREEE (reference sequence). With V trimmed by 0 bases and J by 0 bases, 7 bases remained unmatched. The CDR3 length is 17 residues. The CDR3 loop is CASSLVTGTGSSYEQYF. DNA for the CDR3: TGTGCCAGCAGCTTGGTGACCGGGACAGGGTCCTCCTACGAGCAGTACTTC. The whole variable domain, filled in from reference TRBV5-4 and TRBJ2-7, reads ETGVTQSPTHLIKTRGQQVTLRCSSQSGHNTVSWYQQALGQGPQFIFQYYREEENGRGNFPPRFSGLQFPNYSSELNVNALELDDSALYLCASSLVTGTGSSYEQYFGPGTRLTVT.